The rows below give T cell receptor beta chains drawn from one sample of a study of identifying expanded T cells in peripheral blood. The repertoire was sequenced with immunoSEQ multiplex PCR; TCRdb's copy has only in-frame clones and lacks some. The data hold approximately 75,000 clones, with 75% to 90% observed a single time. The specimen was blood. These receptors were collected from a person aged 18 to 70 in good health. CDR3s include the opening cysteine and the closing phenylalanine or tryptophan. A D gene is named only where the DNA matches it firmly. Size values are once, few and many counts, or a class for expanded clones, and some rows have none.

v_call	j_call	clone_size	d_call	cdr3_aa	cdr3_nt
TRBV5-1	TRBJ2-7	-	TRBD1	CASSRRDSSYEQYF	TGCGCCAGCAGCCGACGGGACAGCTCCTACGAGCAGTACTTC
TRBV6-4	TRBJ2-1	medium-sized	TRBD2	CASSEAGGGGNEQFF	TGTGCCAGCAGTGAAGCGGGAGGAGGGGGCAATGAGCAGTTCTTC
TRBV11-2	TRBJ1-1	-	-	CASSLEGESTEAFF	TGTGCCAGCAGCTTAGAAGGGGAGAGCACTGAAGCTTTCTTT
TRBV5-5	TRBJ1-1	once	-	CASSPSPGQGREAFF	TGTGCCAGCAGCCCATCGCCCGGGCAGGGCAGGGAAGCTTTCTTT
TRBV6-1	TRBJ2-7	-	TRBD1	CASRWDRVYEQYF	TGTGCCAGCAGGTGGGACAGGGTCTACGAGCAGTACTTC
TRBV6-6	TRBJ2-5	-	TRBD1	CASTRTGVETQYF	TGTGCCAGCACCCGGACAGGGGTAGAGACCCAGTACTTC
TRBV7-9	TRBJ1-2	-	-	CASSLKQGNYGYTF	TGTGCCAGCAGCTTAAAGCAAGGGAACTATGGCTACACCTTC
TRBV5-6	TRBJ2-7	-	-	CASSRGASYEQYF	TGTGCCAGCAGCCGGGGGGCCAGCTACGAGCAGTACTTC
TRBV7-2	TRBJ2-7	once	-	CASSLDTGYSYEQYF	TGTGCCAGCAGCTTAGATACCGGGTACTCCTACGAGCAGTACTTC
TRBV5-6	TRBJ2-3	-	TRBD2	CASSRRGGFTDTQYF	TGTGCCAGCAGCAGGCGGGGGGGATTCACAGATACGCAGTATTTT
TRBV7-3	TRBJ2-3	-	-	CASSVGGDTDTQYF	TGTGCCAGCAGCGTGGGGGGCGACACAGATACGCAGTATTTT
TRBV19	TRBJ2-3	-	TRBD2	CASSSFSGTSTDTQYF	TGTGCCAGTAGCTCCTTTAGCGGGACTTCCACAGATACGCAGTATTTT
TRBV5-6	TRBJ2-1	-	TRBD1	CASSLWVATGQSEQFF	TGTGCCAGCAGCTTGTGGGTCGCGACAGGGCAGAGTGAGCAGTTCTTC
TRBV5-1	TRBJ2-5	-	TRBD2	CASSYGRGEVYQETQYF	TGCGCCAGCAGTTACGGGAGGGGTGAGGTCTACCAAGAGACCCAGTACTTC
TRBV1	TRBJ2-3	-	-	CTSSQETGRLRADTQYF	TGCACCAGCAGCCAAGAAACGGGGAGACTTCGGGCAGATACGCAGTATTTT
TRBV5-7	TRBJ1-1	-	-	CASSLGRSPVPNTEAFF	TGTGCCAGCAGCTTGGGACGATCCCCGGTCCCGAACACTGAAGCTTTCTTT
TRBV6-5	TRBJ1-1	-	-	CASSRQNTEAFF	TGTGCCAGCAGCCGACAGAACACTGAAGCTTTCTTT
TRBV19	TRBJ1-1	few	TRBD1	CASSLYRGNTEAFF	TGTGCCAGTAGTCTCTACAGGGGTAACACTGAAGCTTTCTTT
TRBV11-2	TRBJ2-7	-	-	CASSLGNYEQYF	TGTGCCAGCAGCTTAGGTAACTACGAGCAGTACTTC
TRBV4-3	TRBJ2-3	-	TRBD1	CASSPTQGATDTQYF	TGCGCCAGCAGCCCAACACAGGGGGCCACAGATACGCAGTATTTT
TRBV19	TRBJ2-7	once	-	CASSRGPSMYYEQYF	TGTGCCAGTAGTCGGGGACCCTCAATGTACTACGAGCAGTACTTC
TRBV28	TRBJ2-7	-	TRBD2	CASRSSGTSFTYEQYF	TGTGCCAGCAGGTCCTCCGGGACTAGCTTTACCTACGAGCAGTACTTC
TRBV4-2	TRBJ2-3	once	-	CASSRDQTEDTQYF	TGTGCCAGCAGCCGAGACCAGACGGAGGATACGCAGTATTTT
TRBV19	TRBJ1-2	-	TRBD1	CASSSDRGLDGYTF	TGTGCCAGTAGCTCTGACAGGGGGTTGGATGGCTACACCTTC
TRBV2	TRBJ1-6	few	-	CASSEQAGNSPLHF	TGTGCCAGCAGTGAACAGGCGGGCAATTCACCCCTCCACTTT
TRBV27	TRBJ2-3	-	TRBD2	CASSRDLAGYTDTQYF	TGTGCCAGCAGTCGGGACTTAGCGGGATACACAGATACGCAGTATTTT
TRBV7-9	TRBJ2-1	-	-	CASSSLRNEQFF	TGTGCCAGCAGCTCACTCCGCAATGAGCAGTTCTTC
TRBV4-3	TRBJ1-2	-	-	CASSQDKHTYTF	TGCGCCAGCAGCCAAGATAAACATACCTACACCTTC
TRBV5-4	TRBJ1-6	once	-	CASSLAQNLSPLHF	TGTGCCAGCAGCTTGGCTCAAAATCTTTCACCCCTCCACTTT
TRBV2	TRBJ1-5	-	-	CASTFQEGQPQHF	TGTGCCAGCACTTTTCAGGAAGGTCAGCCCCAGCATTTT
TRBV5-1	TRBJ2-7	once	-	CASSLNRYEQYF	TGCGCCAGCAGCTTAAACAGGTACGAGCAGTACTTC
TRBV6-6	TRBJ1-5	-	-	CASSYADSNQPQHF	TGTGCCAGCAGTTACGCAGATAGCAATCAGCCCCAGCATTTT
TRBV20-1	TRBJ1-2	-	-	CSAGEDYGYTF	TGCAGTGCGGGGGAGGACTATGGCTACACCTTC
TRBV9	TRBJ2-3	-	TRBD2	CASSALTSTRTDTQYF	TGTGCCAGCAGCGCCCTGACTAGCACTCGCACAGATACGCAGTATTTT
TRBV6-6	TRBJ2-7	-	-	CASSYSSLGFSYEQYF	TGTGCCAGCAGTTACTCGAGCTTAGGATTCTCCTACGAGCAGTACTTC
TRBV7-2	TRBJ1-5	-	TRBD1	CASSLWTGSNQPQHF	TGTGCCAGCAGCTTGTGGACAGGGAGCAATCAGCCCCAGCATTTT
TRBV5-6	TRBJ1-1	-	-	CASSLGINLKREAFF	TGTGCCAGCAGCTTGGGGATTAACCTTAAACGTGAAGCTTTCTTT
TRBV6-5	TRBJ1-1	-	-	CASSSPRRNTEAFF	TGTGCCAGCAGTTCCCCTCGACGGAACACTGAAGCTTTCTTT
TRBV11-2	TRBJ2-2	-	-	CASSLGLANTGELFF	TGTGCCAGCAGCTTGGGTCTAGCGAACACCGGGGAGCTGTTTTTT
TRBV2	TRBJ1-2	-	TRBD1	CASMQGGYGYTF	TGTGCCAGTATGCAGGGGGGCTATGGCTACACCTTC
TRBV27	TRBJ1-5	-	TRBD1	CASRKGAQPQHF	TGTGCCAGCAGAAAGGGGGCCCAGCCCCAGCATTTT
TRBV10-3	TRBJ1-4	-	-	CAITGTFNEKLFF	TGTGCCATCACAGGGACCTTTAATGAAAAACTGTTTTTT
TRBV7-9	TRBJ1-3	-	TRBD1	CASSTDRSATIYF	TGTGCCAGCAGCACGGACAGGTCGGCCACCATATATTTT
TRBV7-3	TRBJ1-5	-	-	CASSPRYQPQHF	TGTGCCAGCAGCCCCCGGTATCAGCCCCAGCATTTT
TRBV5-1	TRBJ2-7	-	TRBD2	CASSIFSGGTSYEQYF	TGCGCCAGCAGCATCTTTAGCGGGGGGACCTCCTACGAGCAGTACTTC
TRBV19	TRBJ1-2	-	-	CASTYAGWRGDGYTF	TGTGCCAGTACCTACGCTGGATGGAGAGGGGATGGCTACACCTTC